The 27 T cell receptor beta chains listed next were all sequenced from one sample in a study of cytomegalovirus exposure and HLA in healthy donors. Researchers ran the PCR with 60 Vbeta and 13 Jbeta primers. Profiled with immunoSEQ multiplex PCR; TCRdb holds only in-frame clones, not every one. The sample lists about 45,000 clones, around 72% occurring once. Specimen: PBMCs. These receptor sequences come from a woman in her 30s in good health and CMV-seronegative.

There are a few counts of this clone. The chain carries TRBV7-9 and TRBJ2-7; tentatively, D is TRBD2 (5 bases). This CDR3 is 15 amino acids long. V was pared by 0 bases and J by 1 base, with 10 bases between. The V gene's germline CDR1 is SEHNR and CDR2 FQNEAQ (reference sequence). CDR3 DNA: TGTGCCAGCAGCTTAGCGGGAGACGGGTCCTACGAGCAGTACTTC. This translates into CASSLAGDGSYEQYF.

The rearrangement links TRBV13 to TRBJ2-1; weak D call: TRBD1 (6 bases). CDR3 length: 13 residues. The germline V and J ends were trimmed by 4 bases and 5 bases, with 9 bases remaining between them. Germline CDR1 and CDR2: PRHDT and FYEKMQ (reference sequence). The CDR3 nucleotides are TGTGCCAGCAGCTCATACAGGGACAATGAGCAGTTCTTC. Translation gives CASSSYRDNEQFF.

The chain carries TRBV21-1 and TRBJ2-7; the DNA was not compared with TRBD2, the D call given in the table. TRBV21-1 is a pseudogene segment. CDR3 length: 15 amino acids. The CDR3 DNA is TGTGCCAGCGGGTCGCAAGCGGGGGACTCCTACGAGCAGTACTTC. As protein: CASGSQAGDSYEQYF.

The rearrangement uses TRBV5-1 and TRBJ1-6; D unclear. Looked up from germline, CDR1 is SGHRS and CDR2 is YFSETQ. Trimming stripped 0 bases from V and 6 bases from J, with 7 bases between. CDR3 length: 14 residues. CDR3 in DNA: TGCGCCAGCAGCTTGGACAGCCCTAATTCACCCCTCCACTTT. It is translated as CASSLDSPNSPLHF. The full variable domain, rest sourced from reference TRBV5-1 and TRBJ1-6, is KAGVTQTPRYLIKTRGQQVTLSCSPISGHRSVSWYQQTPGQGLQFLFEYFSETQRNKGNFPGRFSGRQFSNSRSEMNVSTLELGDSALYLCASSLDSPNSPLHFGNGTRLTVT.

The chain recombines TRBV7-9 with TRBJ2-3; TRBD1 matches 7 bases. Germline-derived CDR1 and CDR2 are SEHNR and FQNEAQ (reference sequence). The CDR3 length is 14 residues. The junction had 5 bases not matched to a gene; V was cut back by 5 bases and J by 3 bases. In DNA form, the CDR3 reads TGTGCCAGCAGCCGTGGACAGGAAACAGATACGCAGTATTTT. It yields the protein CASSRGQETDTQYF.

Here the CDR3 DNA reads TGCGCCAGCAGCGCCAGTAGCGGGAGGGGGACAGAGACCCAGTACTTC. Encoded protein: CASSASSGRGTETQYF. The chain couples TRBV4-1 to TRBJ2-5; TRBD2 matches 11 bases. The CDR3 extends over 16 amino acids. The J segment lost 4 bases and the V segment lost 5 bases, leaving 9 bases of the junction unmatched. The germline V gene encodes CDR1 MGHRA and CDR2 YSYEKL.

The chain recombines TRBV6-6 with TRBJ2-7; D is uncertain. Trimming pared 10 bases from V and 0 bases from J, leaving 13 bases between. This CDR3 comprises 13 residues. The germline V gene has CDR1 MNHNY and CDR2 SVGAGI (reference sequence). The CDR3, as DNA: TGTGCCACCCGGGTTCAAAGCTCCTACGAGCAGTACTTC. Protein: CATRVQSSYEQYF.

CDR3 loop: CASQSGRGGQPQHF. The DNA of the CDR3 is TGTGCCAGCCAGAGTGGGCGCGGGGGTCAGCCCCAGCATTTT. The chain is built from TRBV2 and TRBJ1-5, with a weak D call TRBD1 (5 bases). V was pared by 8 bases and J by 6 bases, with 17 bases between. CDR1 and CDR2 from the germline V gene are SNHLY and FYNNEI. The CDR3 runs 14 residues.

The V call is TRBV6-4, the J call TRBJ2-2, with 9 bases fitting TRBD1. Germline lookup yields CDR1 MRHNA and CDR2 SNTAGT. There are 15 residues in the CDR3. The V gene end was trimmed by 7 bases and the J gene end by 6 bases; junction bases not matched to a gene: 9. The CDR3 DNA reads as TGTGCCAGCAAGACACAGGGGGCTGAGGCCGGGGAGCTGTTTTTT. As protein: CASKTQGAEAGELFF.

The rearrangement uses TRBV5-1 and TRBJ2-5; D is perhaps TRBD2 (7 bases). Germline V lookup: CDR1 SGHRS, CDR2 YFSETQ. The CDR3 has 15 amino acids. V dropped 0 bases and J dropped 5 bases, with 14 bases sitting between them. Written as DNA, the CDR3 is TGCGCCAGCAGCTTGGCGGAGGGGGGGCGGGAGACCCAGTACTTC. This gives the protein CASSLAEGGRETQYF.

As regards this clone: Other DNA sequences from this sample encode an identical CDR3 as well. The chain couples TRBV6-1 to TRBJ2-7; TRBD1 matches at 9 bases. This CDR3 is built from 13 residues. CDR1 is MNHNS, CDR2 SASEGT, per germline. V gave up 6 bases and J gave up 1 base; unmatched junction bases: 1. The CDR3 protein is CASSGTGSYEQYF. The CDR3 DNA sequence: TGTGCCAGCAGCGGGACAGGGTCCTACGAGCAGTACTTC.

The chain links TRBV10-1 to TRBJ1-1; D not resolved. V lost 0 bases, J lost 1 base, and 9 bases lay in between. Germline CDR1 is WNHNN and CDR2 is SYGVQD (reference sequence). The CDR3 is 15 amino acids. The CDR3 sequence: CASSESSMRNTEAFF. The CDR3 region has the DNA TGCGCCAGCAGTGAGTCTTCGATGAGGAACACTGAAGCTTTCTTT.

This chain uses TRBV6-1 with TRBJ2-7; TRBD1 aligns across 8 bases. The germline CDR1 and CDR2 sequences are MNHNS and SASEGT. The CDR3 is 14 residues long. The junction had 3 bases not matched to a gene; V was cut back by 0 bases and J by 5 bases. This chain's CDR3 is CASSEAPGGNEQYF. The CDR3 DNA reads as TGTGCCAGCAGTGAAGCGCCAGGGGGCAACGAGCAGTACTTC.

This clone showed up just a few times. The rearrangement joins TRBV7-3 to TRBJ2-1; D perhaps matches TRBD1 (6 bases). V gave up 4 bases and J gave up 5 bases, with 12 bases separating them. Germline CDR1 reads SGHTA; CDR2 reads FQGTGA. The CDR3 is made up of 14 amino acids. CDR3 residues: CASSSTGQHNEQFF. The DNA for the CDR3 is TGTGCCAGCAGCTCCACAGGGCAGCACAATGAGCAGTTCTTC.

V gene TRBV7-3 combines with J gene TRBJ2-5; TRBD2 might be the D (5 bases). Trimming shortened V by 7 bases and J by 4 bases, and 16 bases separated the two germline ends. This CDR3 contains 14 residues. The germline V gene encodes CDR1 SGHTA and CDR2 FQGTGA. CDR3 in amino acids: CASNYGSPGETQYF. DNA of the CDR3: TGTGCCAGCAACTATGGGAGCCCTGGAGAGACCCAGTACTTC.

The chain carries TRBV19 and TRBJ1-5, with D possibly matching TRBD1 (5 bases). This CDR3 region has 13 residues. The germline V and J ends were trimmed by 5 bases and 6 bases, with 11 bases remaining between them. Germline loops: CDR1 LNHDA, CDR2 SQIVND (reference sequence). The CDR3 loop reads CASSFGGGQPQHF. The CDR3 bases are TGTGCCAGTAGTTTCGGCGGGGGTCAGCCCCAGCATTTT.

The chain carries TRBV30 and TRBJ2-1; unclear D gene. CDR1 GTSNPN and CDR2 SVGIG come from the germline V gene (reference sequence). V shed 1 base and J shed 7 bases, with 8 bases lying between them. The CDR3 runs to 12 residues. The CDR3 reads CAWSASVNEQFF. The CDR3 DNA is TGTGCCTGGAGTGCCAGCGTGAATGAGCAGTTCTTC.

The gene calls are TRBV19 and TRBJ1-2; D uncertain. CDR3 length: 11 residues. The V end was cut by 5 bases, the J end by 8 bases, with 9 bases between. Looked up from germline, CDR1 is LNHDA and CDR2 is SQIVND (reference sequence). CDR3 sequence reads: CASSRDGGYTF. The CDR3 bases are TGTGCCAGTAGTCGGGATGGCGGCTACACCTTC.

The rearrangement uses TRBV11-2 and TRBJ2-3; 7 nucleotides agree with TRBD2. The trim removed 2 bases at V and 11 bases at J, leaving 7 bases unmatched. The germline gives CDR1 SGHAT, CDR2 FQNNGV. The CDR3 sequence is 13 residues long. In nucleotides, the CDR3 is TGTGCCAGCAGCTTACGGGGGGACCTGAAGCAGTATTTT. Translation gives CASSLRGDLKQYF. Supplemented by reference TRBV11-2 and TRBJ2-3, the full variable domain reads EAGVAQSPRYKIIEKRQSVAFWCNPISGHATLYWYQQILGQGPKLLIQFQNNGVVDDSQLPKDRFSAERLKGVDSTLKIQPAKLEDSAVYLCASSLRGDLKQYFGPGTRLTVL.

J is TRBJ2-5 and V is TRBV28; weak D call: TRBD1 (7 bases). V was cut by 7 bases and J by 5 bases, with 23 bases left in between. Germline assignment: CDR1 MDHEN and CDR2 SYDVKM. This CDR3 has 16 residues. The CDR3: CASKPARQGGGETQYF. DNA of the CDR3: TGTGCCAGCAAGCCCGCACGACAGGGAGGAGGGGAGACCCAGTACTTC.

V gene TRBV6-1 combines with J gene TRBJ1-4, with 7 bases lining up with TRBD1. The J segment lost 8 bases and the V segment lost 3 bases, leaving 9 bases of the junction unmatched. Per the germline V gene, CDR1 is MNHNS and CDR2 is SASEGT. This CDR3 region has 15 residues. The CDR3 region has the DNA TGTGCCAGCAGTGACCCGACAGGGACCTCCGAAAAACTGTTTTTT. It yields the protein CASSDPTGTSEKLFF.

CDR3: CSLTAGTYNEQFF. CDR3 DNA sequence: TGCAGCCTCACAGCGGGAACCTACAATGAGCAGTTCTTC. The chain uses TRBV29-1 and TRBJ2-1, with 7 bases identical to TRBD2. V lost 8 bases and J lost 2; bases outside the gene matches: 6. The length of the CDR3 is 13 residues. CDR1 and CDR2 (germline): SQVTM, ANQGSEA.

This sequence joins TRBV2 and TRBJ2-5; 15 bases align to TRBD2. Germline values: CDR1 SNHLY, CDR2 FYNNEI. The CDR3 covers 19 residues. V was clipped by 6 bases and J by 4 bases; unmatched bases: 15. CDR3 sequence (DNA): TGTGCCAGCAGGGGGGGACTAGCGGGAGGTCTAATTGGCGGAGAGACCCAGTACTTC. This translates into CASRGGLAGGLIGGETQYF. Based on the CDR3 plus reference TRBV2 and TRBJ2-5, the full variable domain is EPEVTQTPSHQVTQMGQEVILRCVPISNHLYFYWYRQILGQKVEFLVSFYNNEISEKSEIFDDQFSVERPDGSNFTLKIRSTKLEDSAMYFCASRGGLAGGLIGGETQYFGPGTRLLVL.

This chain uses TRBV25-1 with TRBJ1-2; possible D gene TRBD1, 5 bases. V was trimmed by 3 bases and J by 4 bases, leaving 15 bases between them. CDR3 length equals 15 residues. Germline-derived CDR1 and CDR2 are MGHDK and SYGVNS. The CDR3 here is CASSEGLTGGYGYTF. In DNA form, the CDR3 reads TGTGCCAGCAGTGAGGGATTAACCGGGGGCTATGGCTACACCTTC.

J is TRBJ2-3 and V is TRBV29-1, with a weak D call TRBD2 (5 bases). Per the germline V gene, CDR1 is SQVTM and CDR2 is ANQGSEA. This CDR3 contains 14 residues. Deletions cut 4 bases from V and 1 base from J, with 12 bases between. CDR3 sequence (DNA): TGCAGCGTTGCGGGTCGGGAAGGCACAGATACGCAGTATTTT. It specifies CSVAGREGTDTQYF.

The chain employs TRBV4-2 and TRBJ2-1; TRBD2 is a possible D gene (5 bases). Germline V gene lookup returns CDR1 LGHNA and CDR2 YNFKEQ. Trimming removed 4 bases from V and 4 bases from J, with 14 bases in between. The CDR3 runs to 15 residues. The CDR3 nucleotides are TGTGCCAGCAGCCCCAGCGGTAACAGTTACAATGAGCAGTTCTTC. Its protein product is CASSPSGNSYNEQFF.

This clone showed up many times. The chain joins TRBV29-1 to TRBJ1-4; no definite D call. Germline assignment: CDR1 SQVTM and CDR2 ANQGSEA. V lost 6 bases, J lost 2 bases, and 7 bases lay in between. This CDR3 has 12 amino acids. This chain's CDR3 is CSVRQTNEKLFF. The CDR3, as DNA: TGCAGCGTGCGGCAGACTAATGAAAAACTGTTTTTT.